One sample yielded the 15 T cell receptor beta chains listed below, sequenced in a study of OX40 agonist ivuxolimab in advanced cancers. The assay was immunoSEQ multiplex PCR, and TCRdb's table has in-frame clones only and misses some. The sample consists of tens of thousands of clones, more than 85% of them appearing once. The sample was CD4+ or CD8+ T cells sorted from blood, taken in a trial of the OX40 agonist ivuxolimab. The receptor set was obtained from an adult with an advanced solid tumor such as melanoma, head and neck, liver or kidney cancer.

The rearrangement links TRBV21-1 to TRBJ1-4. TRBV21-1 is noted as a pseudogene. There are 15 residues in the CDR3. In DNA, the CDR3 is TGTGCCAGCAGCAAAGGGCAGGGACCGAATGAAAAACTGTTTTTT. It specifies CASSKGQGPNEKLFF.

The chain carries TRBV4-3 and TRBJ2-1; 12 bases line up with TRBD2. Losses at the gene ends were 2 bases for V and 8 bases for J; bases not matched to a gene: 13. The germline gives CDR1 LGHNA, CDR2 YSLEER. This CDR3 contains 18 residues. As DNA, the CDR3 is TGCGCCAGCAGCCAACCGGGACTAGCGGGTCTAGGTCTATATGAGCAGTTCTTC. Translated: CASSQPGLAGLGLYEQFF.

As concerns this clone: This sample includes further DNA sequences coding for the same CDR3. The rearrangement links TRBV5-1 to TRBJ2-2, with D perhaps matching TRBD1 (6 bases). CDR1 and CDR2 from the germline V gene are SGHRS and YFSETQ. This CDR3 comprises 15 residues. V lost 4 bases, J lost 0 bases, and 10 bases lay in between. For the CDR3, the DNA is TGCGCCAGCAGCCCGGACAGAGCGAACACCGGGGAGCTGTTTTTT. Translated, it gives CASSPDRANTGELFF.

The chain recombines TRBV5-4 with TRBJ2-7; 14 bases line up with TRBD2. V shed 3 bases, J shed 7 bases, and the junction held 3 bases outside the gene matches. The CDR3 has 14 amino acids. From germline, CDR1 is SGHNT and CDR2 YYREEE (reference sequence). The CDR3 bases are TGTGCCAGCAGCTGGGGACTAGCGGGAGTTGAGCAGTACTTC. This gives the protein CASSWGLAGVEQYF.

The chain carries TRBV28 and TRBJ2-5; the D gene could be TRBD1 or TRBD2 (5 bases each). V lost 8 bases to trimming and J lost 5 bases, with 12 bases between them. The CDR3 totals 12 residues. Germline-derived CDR1 and CDR2 are MDHEN and SYDVKM. DNA for the CDR3: TGTGCCAGCTGCCAGGGACGCGAGACCCAGTACTTC. Translated: CASCQGRETQYF.

This clone was found once. The rearrangement links TRBV29-1 to TRBJ2-3, with TRBD1 identical over 10 bases. The junction had 1 base not matched to a gene; V was cut back by 4 bases and J by 0 bases. The CDR3 length is 14 residues. CDR1 and CDR2 (germline): SQVTM, ANQGSEA. This CDR3 is CSVGGQGSTDTQYF. CDR3 nucleotides: TGCAGCGTTGGGGGACAGGGGAGCACAGATACGCAGTATTTT.

This clone was counted a few times. V is TRBV7-9 and J is TRBJ2-2; 9 bases are shared with TRBD1. This CDR3 has 18 residues. V lost 4 bases to trimming and J lost 3 bases; unmatched junction nucleotides: 12. CDR1 SEHNR and CDR2 FQNEAQ come from the germline V gene (reference sequence). In DNA, the CDR3 is TGTGCCAGCAGCTCGCCGGAGACAGGGGGAAAGGACACCGGGGAGCTGTTTTTT. Encoded protein: CASSSPETGGKDTGELFF.

In this sample, this clone turned up once. The chain combines TRBV28 with TRBJ1-2; no definite D call. Germline V lookup: CDR1 MDHEN, CDR2 SYDVKM. V was clipped by 5 bases and J by 2 bases, with 12 bases between them. The CDR3 extends over 14 amino acids. This CDR3 is CASSPRRFNYGYTF. The CDR3 nucleotides read TGTGCCAGCAGTCCGAGGAGGTTCAACTATGGCTACACCTTC.

The chain uses TRBV28 and TRBJ2-5; D remains ambiguous. The CDR3 sequence is 13 residues long. Trimming took 4 bases from V and 4 from J, leaving 10 bases between them. Looked up from germline, CDR1 is MDHEN and CDR2 is SYDVKM. The CDR3 loop is CASSSGGGETQYF. The CDR3 DNA follows: TGTGCCAGCAGTTCCGGCGGTGGAGAGACCCAGTACTTC.

In its sample, this clone was seen once. The V gene is TRBV5-1, the J gene TRBJ2-3; 7 bases fit TRBD1. Germline-derived CDR1 and CDR2 are SGHRS and YFSETQ. With 1 base clipped from V and 1 base from J, the junction kept 3 bases outside the gene matches. CDR3 size: 15 residues. Here the CDR3 reads CASSLKGARTDTQYF. For the CDR3, the DNA is TGCGCCAGCAGCTTGAAGGGGGCGCGCACAGATACGCAGTATTTT.

The chain recombines TRBV19 with TRBJ2-1, with D perhaps TRBD2 (6 bases). Germline V lookup: CDR1 LNHDA, CDR2 SQIVND (reference sequence). V was trimmed by 6 bases and J by 8 bases, leaving 29 bases between them. This CDR3 has 18 residues. The CDR3 region is CASSPVWVIREALDEQFF. In DNA, the CDR3 is TGTGCCAGTAGCCCCGTGTGGGTTATCAGGGAGGCCTTGGATGAGCAGTTCTTC.

The chain employs TRBV9 and TRBJ1-4; possibly TRBD1 for D (5 bases). Germline assignment: CDR1 SGDLS and CDR2 YYNGEE. V lost 2 bases to trimming and J lost 4 bases, with 15 bases between them. This CDR3 contains 16 residues. Here the CDR3 reads CASSVHGGGGNEKLFF. In DNA form, the CDR3 reads TGTGCCAGCAGCGTCCATGGGGGAGGAGGTAATGAAAAACTGTTTTTT.

CDR3 nucleotides: TGTGCCAGCAGTCAAAACAGGGGGACTGAAGCTTTCTTT. This encodes CASSQNRGTEAFF. The rearrangement links TRBV6-1 to TRBJ1-1, with 8 bases identical to TRBD1. The CDR3 spans 13 residues. CDR1 is MNHNS, CDR2 SASEGT, per germline. With 5 bases clipped from V and 5 bases from J, the junction kept 4 bases outside the gene matches.

This chain links TRBV28 with TRBJ1-2; D is unclear. This CDR3 region has 15 residues. Germline CDR1 is MDHEN and CDR2 is SYDVKM. Trimming took 3 bases from V and 0 from J, leaving 11 bases between them. This CDR3 is CASSFGSLSNYGYTF. The CDR3 DNA is TGTGCCAGCAGTTTCGGCAGCCTCTCTAACTATGGCTACACCTTC.

The V gene is TRBV5-6, the J gene TRBJ2-7; the D is unclear. The germline V and J ends were trimmed by 0 bases and 2 bases, with 6 bases remaining between them. Germline CDR1 is SGHDT and CDR2 is YYEEEE. This CDR3 has 13 residues. CDR3 residues: CASSLAYPYEQYF. The CDR3 region has the DNA TGTGCCAGCAGCTTGGCTTACCCCTACGAGCAGTACTTC.